This entry describes one TCR beta chain. The target of this receptor is not known. There are no base qualities to consult, and no much larger clone falls within one base. The CDR3, from cysteine to phenylalanine, totals 15 residues. The only DNA kept is the CDR3, 45 bases in frame from the first base. Here V drops 5 bases and J drops 2 bases, and the junction holds 7 bases not matched to any gene. Reading the germline V gene gives CDR1 SGHRS and CDR2 YFSETQ. This sample is part of a study of T cell responses to AZD1222 COVID-19 vaccine (dated by TCRdb to the early 2020s). Describing the broader study: Because spike-specific TCR depth and breadth did not differ between the two schedules, AZD1222 recipients who got a second dose at roughly 4 weeks were pooled with those who got a second dose at roughly 12 weeks. Trial participants were enrolled by age into subgroups of 18-55, 56-69 and 70-plus years, and around 150, 29 and 61 TCR-sequenced participants, respectively, were included in these subgroups. A total of approximately 240 trial participants underwent TCR sequencing, of whom 207 had received two doses of AZD1222 and about 25 had received two doses of the MenACWY control vaccine.

The CDR3 regions of human TCRbeta chains were analyzed by immunosequencing. The original methods were these. TCRs in the repertoires were matched against a reference library of SARS-CoV-2-specific TCRs that had been generated with the MIRA antigen-specificity platform. Breadth was defined as the fraction of unique TCRs that were SARS-CoV-2-associated. Depth was defined as the fraction of total T cells that were SARS-CoV-2-associated. Using the MIRA data, each spike-specific TCR was mapped to the spike region that the TCR reacts to and placed in a CD4 or CD8 class. Log10-transformed breadth and depth values were compared by one-way ANOVA with Sidak's multiple comparisons tests. The source is immuneACCESS, and TCRdb retained only in-frame sequences with V and J called. Part of the clones is not carried over; for the studies checked, unresolved V genes explain less than half of this, and the remainder is unexplained. For V, J and clone size, that table is used; D and trimming come from the DNA. Within this sample are some 130,000 clones, with 75% to 90% of them counted one time only. The biggest ten clones account for over 3.5% of the sample.

Explained via the paper, the time point label denotes: baseline before first vaccination. The vaccinee samples were drawn from two UK trials, COV001 and COV002, one of which was a single-blind randomized controlled phase 2/3 trial testing AZD1222 (ChAdOx1 nCoV-19) in healthy adults. For TCRbeta chain sequencing, PBMC samples were collected from trial participants at day 0 and at day 28 after the second dose. Broad study findings and their caveats: Epitopes outside the regions mutated in the B.1.351 and B.1.1.7 variants were reportedly recognized by nearly half of the unique spike-specific TCRs. The vaccine-associated CD4 TCRs covered the entire spike protein, and the dominant responses fell in regions 160-218 and 743-854. Conclusions about previously exposed vaccinees are limited, since just 6 or 7 AZD1222 recipients were seropositive for SARS-CoV-2 at baseline. Most participants were white British and females outnumbered males, and the authors suggested that clonal diversity may have been underestimated. After two AZD1222 doses, both the breadth and the depth of spike-specific TCRs were significantly higher than at day 0 and than in MenACWY recipients. Because no samples from the day 14 peak response were available, repertoires could be characterized only after the peak T cell response. In the small 56-69-year group, the increase in depth fell short of significance, most likely because of low power.

Sample: peripheral blood, taken on day 0 of AZD1222 vaccination. The chain joins TRBV5-1 to TRBJ2-7; TRBD1 aligns with 10 central bases. The source of this sequence is an adult in good health. The nucleotide sequence is TGCGCCAGCAGTTACGGTGGGACAGGGGCCTACGAGCAGTACTTC. It translates to CASSYGGTGAYEQYF. Outside the CDR3, residues come from the reference TRBV5-1 and TRBJ2-7 proteins, so the full variable domain is: KAGVTQTPRYLIKTRGQQVTLSCSPISGHRSVSWYQQTPGQGLQFLFEYFSETQRNKGNFPGRFSGRQFSNSRSEMNVSTLELGDSALYLCASSYGGTGAYEQYFGPGTRLTVT.